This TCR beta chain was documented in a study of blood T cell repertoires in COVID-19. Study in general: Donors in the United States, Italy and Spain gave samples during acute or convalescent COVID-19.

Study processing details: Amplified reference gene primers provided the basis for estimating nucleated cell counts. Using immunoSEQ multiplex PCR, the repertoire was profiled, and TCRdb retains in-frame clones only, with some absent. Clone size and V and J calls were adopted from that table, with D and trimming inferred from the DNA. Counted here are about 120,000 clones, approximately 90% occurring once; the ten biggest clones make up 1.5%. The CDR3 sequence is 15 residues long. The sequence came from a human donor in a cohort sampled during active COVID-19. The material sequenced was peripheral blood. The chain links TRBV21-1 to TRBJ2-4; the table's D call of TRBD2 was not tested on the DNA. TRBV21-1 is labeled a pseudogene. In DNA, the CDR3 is TGTGCCAGCAGCAAAGGCGGGGGGGGGACTTACATTCAGTACTTC. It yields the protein CASSKGGGGTYIQYF.